The 31 T cell receptor beta chains reported below all come from one sample, sequenced in a study of blood T cells in healthy people across ages. A J-beta primer mix and a sample-barcoded 5' primer were used in a second PCR of about 6 to 12 cycles. TCRdb re-called the 5' RACE reads through MiXCR, storing one row per CDR3 protein. The sample carries about 680,000 distinct CDR3 sequences, more than 40% recorded once. The sequencing sample was made of blood. Source of these receptors: a woman aged 55-75 years in good health.

This clonotype was picked up a small number of times. The chain is built from TRBV7-9 and TRBJ1-1; 7 bases agree with TRBD1. The CDR3 extends over 16 amino acids. Germline V gene lookup returns CDR1 SEHNR and CDR2 FQNEAQ (reference sequence). The V segment lost 5 bases and the J segment 0 bases; nucleotides outside the gene matches: 9. CDR3 protein: CASSNYRGTMNTEAFF. CDR3 nucleotide sequence: TGTGCCAGCAGCAACTACAGGGGCACCATGAACACTGAAGCTTTCTTT. Combining the CDR3 with reference TRBV7-9 and TRBJ1-1 gives the whole variable domain DTGVSQNPRHKITKRGQNVTFRCDPISEHNRLYWYRQTLGQGPEFLTYFQNEAQLEKSRLLSDRFSAERPKGSFSTLEIQRTEQGDSAMYLCASSNYRGTMNTEAFFGQGTRLTVV.

This clonotype appeared many times. The gene calls are TRBV29-1 and TRBJ2-7; D is ambiguous. Germline V gives CDR1 SQVTM, CDR2 ANQGSEA. The CDR3 consists of 11 residues. V was clipped by 4 bases and J by 0 bases, with 4 bases between them. The chain's CDR3 is CSVGASYEQYF. The CDR3 bases are TGCAGCGTTGGGGCCTCCTACGAGCAGTACTTC.

The J gene is TRBJ1-2, the V gene TRBV2; D is unresolved. The V gene lost 2 bases and the J gene lost 4 bases, with 5 bases spanning the gap. This CDR3 spans 12 amino acids. Germline V gives CDR1 SNHLY, CDR2 FYNNEI. The CDR3 region is CASSERGYGYTF. The CDR3, as DNA: TGTGCCAGCAGTGAACGGGGCTATGGCTACACCTTC.

This chain links TRBV6-2 or TRBV6-3 with TRBJ2-6; 9 nucleotides line up with TRBD1. Unmatched junction bases numbered 26, after V lost 6 bases and J lost 2 bases. The CDR3 runs 23 residues. Germline V CDR1 and CDR2: MNHEY, SVGEGT. The CDR3 spells CASSKTVGGRRTGDDTGANVLTF. DNA for the CDR3: TGTGCCAGCAGCAAAACCGTTGGGGGGAGGAGGACAGGGGATGATACTGGGGCCAACGTCCTGACTTTC.

The J gene is TRBJ1-3, the V gene TRBV14; D gene unclear. This CDR3 has 14 amino acids. Per the germline V gene, CDR1 is SGHDN and CDR2 is FVKESK. V was shortened by 1 base and J by 4 bases, with 8 bases between the two germline ends. The CDR3, as DNA: TGTGCCAGCAGCCAAGCACGACAAGGAAACACCATATATTTT. Protein sequence: CASSQARQGNTIYF.

Concerning this clonotype itself: Germline and junction disagree at one end, which may indicate a read error. The chain uses TRBV28 and TRBJ2-7; 11 bases match TRBD2. CDR3 length: 14 amino acids. The V gene's germline CDR1 is MDHEN and CDR2 SYDVKM. Here the CDR3 reads CATSTSGSLREQYF. The CDR3 DNA reads as TGTGCCACCAGTACTAGCGGGAGTTTGAGGGAGCAGTACTTC.

This clonotype was observed a few times. The chain carries TRBV12-3 or TRBV12-4 and TRBJ2-4, with 8 bases matching TRBD2. The junction had 9 bases not matched to a gene; V was cut back by 5 bases and J by 6 bases. The CDR3 totals 15 residues. CDR3 coding DNA: TGTGCCAGCAGTCCCGGGGGGGCGGGTGGAAACATTCAGTACTTC. Its protein is CASSPGGAGGNIQYF.

The chain combines TRBV3-1 with TRBJ2-3, with D perhaps matching TRBD1 (6 bases). The germline CDR1 and CDR2 sequences are LGHDT and YNNKEL (reference sequence). V was trimmed by 5 bases and J by 1 base, leaving 13 bases between them. The CDR3 runs to 15 residues. DNA for the CDR3: TGTGCCAGCAGCGGAACAGGGTCACGCACAGATACGCAGTATTTT. This codes for CASSGTGSRTDTQYF.

This clonotype appeared a few times. The chain links TRBV29-1 to TRBJ2-7; 7 bases line up with TRBD2. The CDR3 sequence is 16 residues long. In germline, CDR1 is SQVTM, CDR2 ANQGSEA. Trimming took 5 bases from V and 0 from J; bases not matched to a gene: 13. The CDR3 region is CSVRRGRDFSSYEQYF. DNA for the CDR3: TGCAGCGTTCGGCGGGGGAGAGATTTTAGCTCCTACGAGCAGTACTTC.

In its sample, this clonotype was seen once. V is TRBV12-3 or TRBV12-4 and J is TRBJ1-5, with D tentatively TRBD1 (6 bases). V was pared by 4 bases and J by 2 bases, with 6 bases between. CDR3 size: 13 residues. The CDR3 loop reads CASSSGGNQPQHF. In DNA, the CDR3 is TGTGCCAGCAGTTCAGGGGGCAATCAGCCCCAGCATTTT.

J is TRBJ2-1 and V is TRBV2; 14 bases agree with TRBD2. CDR1 SNHLY and CDR2 FYNNEI come from the germline V gene. This CDR3 contains 15 residues. With V trimmed by 5 bases and J by 5 bases, 2 bases remained unmatched. This chain's CDR3 is CASSQTSGRDNEQFF. For the CDR3, the DNA is TGTGCCAGCAGTCAGACTAGCGGGAGGGACAATGAGCAGTTCTTC.

This clonotype appeared a few times. The chain links TRBV6-5 to TRBJ2-1, with TRBD2 matching 7 bases. The CDR3 is 16 amino acids. Germline values: CDR1 MNHEY, CDR2 SVGAGI. Unmatched junction bases numbered 5, after V lost 0 bases and J lost 3 bases. CDR3 in DNA: TGTGCCAGCAGTTACTCGGCGGGAGAGGTCTACAATGAGCAGTTCTTC. Protein product: CASSYSAGEVYNEQFF.

The chain carries TRBV6-6 and TRBJ1-2; no reliable D call. The germline V gene has CDR1 MNHNY and CDR2 SVGAGI (reference sequence). Trimming stripped 6 bases from V and 4 bases from J, with 12 bases between. The length of the CDR3 is 13 residues. CDR3 nucleotide sequence: TGTGCCAGCAGCCTTGACGGAATCTATGGCTACACCTTC. This codes for CASSLDGIYGYTF.

V gene TRBV2 combines with J gene TRBJ2-5; possibly TRBD1 or TRBD2 for D (6 bases each). V was shortened by 7 bases and J by 5 bases, with 14 bases between the two germline ends. Germline assignment: CDR1 SNHLY and CDR2 FYNNEI. The length of the CDR3 is 13 residues. The DNA of the CDR3 is TGTGCCAGCATCAGAGGGGGGAGGGAGACCCAGTACTTC. Its translation: CASIRGGRETQYF. The full variable domain, its missing parts supplied by reference TRBV2 and TRBJ2-5, is EPEVTQTPSHQVTQMGQEVILRCVPISNHLYFYWYRQILGQKVEFLVSFYNNEISEKSEIFDDQFSVERPDGSNFTLKIRSTKLEDSAMYFCASIRGGRETQYFGPGTRLLVL.

This clonotype was recorded a few times. V and J are TRBV7-2 and TRBJ2-7; D unclear. Trimming took 5 bases from V and 0 from J, leaving 8 bases between them. This CDR3 has 13 residues. In germline, CDR1 is SGHTA, CDR2 FQGNSA. CDR3 nucleotide sequence: TGTGCCAGCAGCCCGCGAAACTCCTACGAGCAGTACTTC. This gives the protein CASSPRNSYEQYF. Drawing the rest from reference TRBV7-2 and TRBJ2-7, the complete variable domain is GAGVSQSPSNKVTEKGKDVELRCDPISGHTALYWYRQSLGQGLEFLIYFQGNSAPDKSGLPSDRFSAERTGGSVSTLTIQRTQQEDSAVYLCASSPRNSYEQYFGPGTRLTVT.

The gene calls are TRBV6-6 and TRBJ2-3, with TRBD2 matching 12 bases. After removal of 5 bases from V and 4 bases from J, the junction contained 10 bases not matched to a gene. Germline CDR1 reads MNHNY; CDR2 reads SVGAGI (reference sequence). This CDR3 has 17 residues. CDR3 coding DNA: TGTGCCAGCAGTCGGTCTAGCGGGAGGGCCAGGGCAGATACGCAGTATTTT. It is translated as CASSRSSGRARADTQYF.

V usage is TRBV4-3 and J usage is TRBJ2-5; perhaps TRBD1 as D (5 bases). V lost 7 bases and J lost 11, with 23 bases in between. The CDR3 sequence is 14 residues long. Per the germline V gene, CDR1 is LGHNA and CDR2 is YSLEER. The CDR3 spells CASKRTLSYNEQYF. As DNA, the CDR3 is TGCGCCAGCAAAAGGACACTCAGCTACAATGAGCAGTACTTC.

This clonotype was seen a single time. This rearrangement joins TRBV9 to TRBJ2-2; TRBD2 matches at 8 bases. Looked up from germline, CDR1 is SGDLS and CDR2 is YYNGEE. The CDR3 contains 16 residues. Trimming took 0 bases from V and 7 from J; bases not matched to a gene: 8. The DNA of the CDR3 is TGTGCCAGCAGCGTAGATCTGCGGGAGGCTAACGGGGAGCTGTTTTTT. Encoded protein: CASSVDLREANGELFF.

The rearrangement joins TRBV20-1 to TRBJ1-2, with 9 positions matching TRBD1. This CDR3 has 13 amino acids. V lost 1 base to trimming and J lost 6 bases; unmatched junction nucleotides: 3. The germline V gene encodes CDR1 DFQATT and CDR2 SNEGSKA (reference sequence). CDR3 amino acids: CSARVQGADGYTF. For the CDR3, the DNA is TGCAGTGCTAGAGTACAGGGGGCAGATGGCTACACCTTC.

The rearrangement uses TRBV4-3 and TRBJ2-1, with 7 bases identical to TRBD2. The J call may be in error: the DNA end matches TRBJ2-7 better. Germline V gene sequence: CDR1 LGHNA, CDR2 YSLEER. CDR3 length equals 15 residues. As DNA, the CDR3 is TGCGCCAGCAGCCCTTGGGAGGGGAACTACAATGAGCAGTACTTC. Protein: CASSPWEGNYNEQYF.

This chain connects TRBV24-1 to TRBJ1-2; unclear D gene. V lost 3 bases and J 1 base, leaving 2 bases between the germline ends. This CDR3 is built from 12 residues. The germline V gene has CDR1 KGHDR and CDR2 SFDVKD. The CDR3 coding sequence is TGTGCCACCAGTGATGATAACTATGGCTACACCTTC. It specifies CATSDDNYGYTF.

The sample holds many counts of this clonotype. The V gene is TRBV29-1, the J gene TRBJ2-7; 8 positions match TRBD1. The V and J ends lost 1 base and 2 bases, in that order; junction bases with no gene match: 1. Germline loops: CDR1 SQVTM, CDR2 ANQGSEA. The CDR3 sequence is 13 residues long. CDR3 region: CSVEGTGTYEQYF. CDR3 coding DNA: TGCAGCGTTGAAGGGACAGGGACCTACGAGCAGTACTTC.

This rearrangement joins TRBV11-2 to TRBJ2-2; TRBD2 might be the D (6 bases). The germline V gene encodes CDR1 SGHAT and CDR2 FQNNGV. The CDR3 sequence is 15 residues long. The V end lost 5 bases, the J end lost 2 bases, and 12 bases lay between the germline ends. In nucleotides, the CDR3 is TGTGCCAGCAGCGCCCGGGACTTAAACACCGGGGAGCTGTTTTTT. This gives the protein CASSARDLNTGELFF. The variable domain in full, with the rest retrieved from reference TRBV11-2 and TRBJ2-2, is EAGVAQSPRYKIIEKRQSVAFWCNPISGHATLYWYQQILGQGPKLLIQFQNNGVVDDSQLPKDRFSAERLKGVDSTLKIQPAKLEDSAVYLCASSARDLNTGELFFGEGSRLTVL.

The chain employs TRBV7-9 and TRBJ2-4; a weak D match, TRBD1 (6 bases). This CDR3 contains 18 residues. CDR1 is SEHNR, CDR2 FQNEAQ, per germline (reference sequence). Trimming removed 6 bases from V and 1 base from J, with 22 bases in between. This CDR3 is CASRAGWGHEGAKNIQYF. The CDR3 DNA follows: TGTGCCAGCAGAGCTGGTTGGGGACACGAGGGGGCCAAAAACATTCAGTACTTC. Looking up the rest from reference TRBV7-9 and TRBJ2-4 gives the full variable domain: DTGVSQNPRHKITKRGQNVTFRCDPISEHNRLYWYRQTLGQGPEFLTYFQNEAQLEKSRLLSDRFSAERPKGSFSTLEIQRTEQGDSAMYLCASRAGWGHEGAKNIQYFGAGTRLSVL.

The chain employs TRBV5-1 and TRBJ2-7; 9 bases align to TRBD2. CDR1 is SGHRS, CDR2 YFSETQ, per germline. With V trimmed by 1 base and J by 6 bases, 8 bases remained unmatched. The CDR3 has 15 amino acids. Written as DNA, the CDR3 is TGCGCCAGCAGCTTGTACGGGACTAGCCAATCCGAGCAGTACTTC. Its translation: CASSLYGTSQSEQYF.

The chain recombines TRBV9 with TRBJ2-1, with 10 nucleotides matching TRBD2. CDR3 size: 16 residues. In germline, CDR1 is SGDLS, CDR2 YYNGEE. V lost 2 bases and J lost 8; bases outside the gene matches: 10. The CDR3 here is CASSVLASGSLYEQFF. In nucleotides, the CDR3 is TGTGCCAGCAGCGTGTTGGCTAGCGGGAGTTTGTATGAGCAGTTCTTC.

Note on this clonotype: A junction boundary mismatches the germline segment, possibly from a read error. V usage is TRBV5-1 and J usage is TRBJ2-1; TRBD2 is a possible D gene (6 bases). Germline V gives CDR1 SGHRS, CDR2 YFSETQ. This CDR3 has 17 amino acids. Here the CDR3 DNA reads TGCGTCAGCAGCTTGGGCCTGAATAGCGGCCGGTACAATGAGCAGTTCTTC. Translation: CVSSLGLNSGRYNEQFF.

The chain has TRBV25-1 and TRBJ1-5, with D hard to call. Germline V gene sequence: CDR1 MGHDK, CDR2 SYGVNS. This CDR3 is 14 amino acids long. V was trimmed by 7 bases and J by 2 bases, leaving 12 bases between them. The CDR3, as DNA: TGTGCCAGCATGCCTGGGGAGGGCAATCAGCCCCAGCATTTT. Translating it yields CASMPGEGNQPQHF.

This clonotype appeared once. A much larger clone differs by one base, so this may be a read error. The rearrangement joins TRBV20-1 to TRBJ2-5, with TRBD2 matching over 9 bases. With V trimmed by 4 bases and J by 13 bases, 7 bases remained unmatched. Germline assignment: CDR1 DFQATT and CDR2 SNEGSKA (reference sequence). The length of the CDR3 is 11 residues. The CDR3 DNA reads TGCAGTGCTATTAGCGGGAGCTGGGGGTACTTC. It yields the protein CSAISGSWGYF.

Ten or more counts support this clonotype. This rearrangement joins TRBV14 to TRBJ2-1; D gene unclear. CDR3 length: 14 residues. V was trimmed by 4 bases and J by 6 bases, leaving 13 bases between them. Germline lookup yields CDR1 SGHDN and CDR2 FVKESK. CDR3 residues: CASSLRLALNEQFF. CDR3 DNA: TGTGCCAGCAGCCTCCGACTCGCCCTCAATGAGCAGTTCTTC.

The CDR3 nucleotides read TGTGCCAGCAGTTGGACTAGCGGGAGGAATGAGCAGTTCTTC. Protein: CASSWTSGRNEQFF. This chain connects TRBV25-1 to TRBJ2-1; 14 bases agree with TRBD2. Germline assignment: CDR1 MGHDK and CDR2 SYGVNS. This CDR3 comprises 14 residues. Unmatched junction bases numbered 1, after V lost 5 bases and J lost 7 bases.